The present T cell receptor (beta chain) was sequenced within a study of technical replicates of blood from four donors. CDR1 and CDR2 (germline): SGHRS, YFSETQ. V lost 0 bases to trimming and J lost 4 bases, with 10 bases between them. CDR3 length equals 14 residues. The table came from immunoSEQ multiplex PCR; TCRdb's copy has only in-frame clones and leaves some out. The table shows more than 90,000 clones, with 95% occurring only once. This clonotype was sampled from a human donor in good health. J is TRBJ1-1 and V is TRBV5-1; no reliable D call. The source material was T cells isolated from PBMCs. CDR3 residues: CASSLVTAGTEAFF. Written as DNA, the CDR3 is TGCGCCAGCAGCTTGGTCACAGCAGGCACTGAAGCTTTCTTT.